These T cell receptor beta chains were read from a single sample in a study of blood T cell repertoires in COVID-19. Generated by immunoSEQ multiplex PCR, the TCRdb table keeps only in-frame clones and is missing some. The table includes tens of thousands of clones, just under 90% detected once. The source material was peripheral blood. Receptors were obtained from a man aged 35 to 55 with COVID-19, enrolled during active disease. Both conserved end residues are part of each CDR3. A D gene is named only where the DNA matches it firmly. Size is stated for part of the rows, as once, few or many counts, or as a class when the clone is expanded.

size: once; J: TRBJ2-1; D: TRBD2; V: TRBV10-1; CDR3: CASSEGTLREAHNEQFF; DNA: TGCGCCAGCAGTGAGGGAACCTTGCGGGAGGCCCACAATGAGCAGTTCTTC
size: NA; J: TRBJ2-5; D: NA; V: TRBV4-2; CDR3: CASSQEAGPYQETQYF; DNA: TGTGCCAGCAGCCAAGAAGCTGGGCCGTACCAAGAGACCCAGTACTTC
size: few; J: TRBJ2-7; D: NA; V: TRBV6-5; CDR3: CASGTTASGHEQYF; DNA: TGTGCCAGCGGCACGACCGCATCAGGGCACGAGCAGTACTTC
size: NA; J: TRBJ2-7; D: NA; V: TRBV6-5; CDR3: CASSYYSNYEQYF; DNA: TGTGCCAGCAGTTACTACAGTAACTACGAGCAGTACTTC
size: NA; J: TRBJ1-6; D: TRBD1; V: TRBV30; CDR3: CAWAIGTAHNSPLHF; DNA: TGTGCCTGGGCCATTGGGACAGCCCATAATTCACCCCTCCACTTT
size: NA; J: TRBJ2-1; D: TRBD1; V: TRBV5-1; CDR3: CASRDRGPWSSYNEQFF; DNA: TGCGCCAGCAGGGACAGGGGGCCGTGGAGCTCCTACAATGAGCAGTTCTTC
size: NA; J: TRBJ1-1; D: NA; V: TRBV27; CDR3: CASSAFSDTEAFF; DNA: TGTGCCAGCAGCGCCTTTTCGGACACTGAAGCTTTCTTT
size: NA; J: TRBJ2-3; D: TRBD1; V: TRBV11-2; CDR3: CASSFRDRGDTQYF; DNA: TGTGCCAGCAGCTTCCGGGACAGGGGAGATACGCAGTATTTT
size: few; J: TRBJ1-2; D: NA; V: TRBV3-1/TRBV3-2; CDR3: CASSQEGAGYGYTF; DNA: TGTGCCAGCAGCCAAGAGGGGGCGGGCTATGGCTACACCTTC
size: NA; J: TRBJ1-1; D: NA; V: TRBV6-1; CDR3: CASSEDKNTEAFF; DNA: TGTGCCAGCAGTGAAGATAAGAACACTGAAGCTTTCTTT